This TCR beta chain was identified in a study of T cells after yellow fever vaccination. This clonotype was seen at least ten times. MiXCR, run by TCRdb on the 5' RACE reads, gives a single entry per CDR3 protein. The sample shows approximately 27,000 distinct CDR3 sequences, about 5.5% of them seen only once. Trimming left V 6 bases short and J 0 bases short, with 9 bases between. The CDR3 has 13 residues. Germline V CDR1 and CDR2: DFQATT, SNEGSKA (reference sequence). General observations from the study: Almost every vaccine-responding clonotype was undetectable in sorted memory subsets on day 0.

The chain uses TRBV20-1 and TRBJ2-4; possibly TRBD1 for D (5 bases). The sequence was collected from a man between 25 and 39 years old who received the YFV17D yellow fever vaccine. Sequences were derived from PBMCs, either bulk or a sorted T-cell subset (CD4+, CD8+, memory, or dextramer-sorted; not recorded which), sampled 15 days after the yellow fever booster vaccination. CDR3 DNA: TGCAGTGCCCGGACAATAGCCAAAAACATTCAGTACTTC. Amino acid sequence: CSARTIAKNIQYF.